Presented here are 14 T cell receptor beta chains from one specimen sequenced in a study of identical twins. Each CDR3 protein gets one entry after TCRdb re-called the 5' RACE reads with MiXCR. This sample yields approximately 230,000 distinct CDR3 sequences, of which 6.5% to 8% are seen a single time; about 14% belongs to the top ten. These records were also assigned to another study, of T cells expressing NK-cell markers.

Sequenced: CD8+ T cells sorted from blood. These receptors came from a woman aged 18-29 years in good health.

Comments on this clonotype: At one boundary the junction diverges from the germline segment, which might be a read error. The rearrangement uses TRBV7-7 and TRBJ2-1, with 7 bases identical to TRBD1. The length of the CDR3 is 16 residues. Looked up from germline, CDR1 is SSHAT and CDR2 is FNYEAQ (reference sequence). The CDR3 protein is CASSVTGAGVGNEQFF. The CDR3 bases are TGTGCTAGCAGCGTCACAGGGGCTGGCGTTGGAAATGAGCAGTTCTTC.

This clonotype was seen repeatedly, ten times or more. V gene TRBV6-2 or TRBV6-3 combines with J gene TRBJ2-7; 9 bases fit TRBD1. J lost 3 bases, V lost 2 bases, and 5 bases had no gene match. Germline lookup yields CDR1 MNHEY and CDR2 SVGEGT. The CDR3 is made up of 15 amino acids. This chain's CDR3 is CASSYPGQGLYEQYF. CDR3 bases: TGTGCCAGCAGTTACCCGGGACAGGGACTCTACGAGCAGTACTTC.

V gene TRBV9 combines with J gene TRBJ2-1; D might be TRBD2 (6 bases). Trimming removed 0 bases at V and 8 bases at J, with 18 bases between. CDR3 length: 16 residues. The V gene's germline CDR1 is SGDLS and CDR2 YYNGEE. For the CDR3, the DNA is TGTGCCAGCAGCGTAGGGGGTGGGACTGTGGCCCATGAGCAGTTCTTC. Residues: CASSVGGGTVAHEQFF.

This clonotype was counted a few times. The rearrangement uses TRBV13 and TRBJ2-2; a weak D match, TRBD2 (5 bases). This CDR3 contains 16 residues. The germline V and J ends were trimmed by 2 bases and 5 bases, with 15 bases remaining between them. Germline V gene sequence: CDR1 PRHDT, CDR2 FYEKMQ (reference sequence). CDR3 nucleotides: TGTGCCAGCAGCTTAAACGGGGTGCGAGATACCGGGGAGCTGTTTTTT. It encodes CASSLNGVRDTGELFF.

This clonotype has only a few counts. The V and J genes are TRBV20-1 and TRBJ2-7, with TRBD1 matching over 7 bases. J lost 0 bases, V lost 4 bases, and 3 bases had no gene match. There are 13 residues in the CDR3. Germline V gene data show CDR1 as DFQATT and CDR2 as SNEGSKA (reference sequence). Written as DNA, the CDR3 is TGCAGTGCTACCGGGACAGCCTCCTACGAGCAGTACTTC. This translates into CSATGTASYEQYF.

This clonotype was counted between two and nine times. The V call is TRBV6-1, the J call TRBJ2-5, with TRBD2 identical over 13 bases. V shed 7 bases, J shed 4 bases, and the junction held 6 bases outside the gene matches. The germline V gene encodes CDR1 MNHNS and CDR2 SASEGT. The CDR3 has 15 residues. CDR3: CASNGLAGAAETQYF. In nucleotides, the CDR3 is TGTGCCAGCAACGGACTAGCGGGGGCCGCAGAGACCCAGTACTTC.

This clonotype was detected ten times or more. The V call is TRBV4-2, the J call TRBJ1-1, with 8 bases identical to TRBD1. This CDR3 spans 14 amino acids. V lost 2 bases, J lost 7 bases, and 6 bases stayed unmatched. Germline V gene lookup returns CDR1 LGHNA and CDR2 YNFKEQ. The CDR3 loop reads CASSQNTGGLEAFF. CDR3 nucleotides: TGTGCCAGCAGCCAAAATACAGGGGGTCTTGAAGCTTTCTTT.

A word on this clonotype: It may be a read error: a sequence one base away is much more abundant. The rearrangement uses TRBV10-3 and TRBJ2-7; TRBD2 aligns across 7 bases. Per the germline V gene, CDR1 is ENHRY and CDR2 is SYGVKD. This CDR3 region has 14 residues. With 2 bases clipped from V and 5 bases from J, the junction kept 6 bases outside the gene matches. The CDR3 bases are TGTGCCATCAGTGAGCGGAAACTAGCGAACGAGCAGTACTTC. Protein product: CAISERKLANEQYF.

This clonotype was picked up many times. The rearrangement links TRBV7-2 to TRBJ2-7; 8 nucleotides match TRBD2. The germline CDR1 and CDR2 sequences are SGHTA and FQGNSA. V trimming: 3 bases; J trimming: 5 bases; junction bases outside the gene matches: 6. The CDR3 is made up of 14 amino acids. CDR3 sequence: CASSFESGSNEQYF. CDR3 nucleotides: TGTGCCAGCAGCTTTGAGAGCGGGAGTAACGAGCAGTACTTC.

J is TRBJ2-5 and V is TRBV20-1, with a tentative D call TRBD2 (6 bases). The CDR3 length is 14 residues. The germline gives CDR1 DFQATT, CDR2 SNEGSKA (reference sequence). V was clipped by 7 bases and J by 5 bases, with 20 bases between them. The CDR3 loop reads CSVLRDFLRETQYF. The CDR3 region has the DNA TGCAGTGTCCTCCGGGACTTTCTAAGGGAGACCCAGTACTTC.

As DNA, the CDR3 is TGTGCCAGCAGTTACTGGGCAGAAGGGGGAAACGAGCAGTACTTC. Its protein product is CASSYWAEGGNEQYF. The chain is built from TRBV6-2 or TRBV6-3 and TRBJ2-7; TRBD1 might be the D (6 bases). V gave up 1 base and J gave up 5 bases, with 15 bases separating them. CDR1 is MNHEY, CDR2 SVGEGT, per germline. The CDR3 extends over 15 amino acids.

This clonotype was seen a handful of times. The gene calls are TRBV5-6 and TRBJ2-3; TRBD2 agrees at 8 bases. This CDR3 has 16 residues. The V segment lost 3 bases and the J segment 2 bases; nucleotides outside the gene matches: 8. The germline V gene has CDR1 SGHDT and CDR2 YYEEEE. The CDR3 protein is CASSSGGEAYTDTQYF. The CDR3, as DNA: TGTGCCAGCAGCTCGGGGGGGGAGGCCTACACAGATACGCAGTATTTT.

This clonotype was counted a few times. The chain has TRBV20-1 and TRBJ1-1; TRBD1 agrees at 8 bases. CDR1 and CDR2 (germline): DFQATT, SNEGSKA (reference sequence). With 6 bases clipped from V and 1 base from J, the junction kept 10 bases outside the gene matches. The CDR3 contains 15 residues. The CDR3 protein is CSASTGEFRNTEAFF. DNA of the CDR3: TGCAGTGCCTCGACAGGGGAATTTAGGAACACTGAAGCTTTCTTT.

This clonotype was seen a handful of times. The chain combines TRBV5-6 with TRBJ2-1; D is unresolved. V was pared by 2 bases and J by 7 bases, with 10 bases between. Germline CDR1 is SGHDT and CDR2 is YYEEEE. This CDR3 spans 13 amino acids. The CDR3, as DNA: TGTGCCAGCAGCTTCTATGGGCTGAATGAGCAGTTCTTC. It encodes CASSFYGLNEQFF.